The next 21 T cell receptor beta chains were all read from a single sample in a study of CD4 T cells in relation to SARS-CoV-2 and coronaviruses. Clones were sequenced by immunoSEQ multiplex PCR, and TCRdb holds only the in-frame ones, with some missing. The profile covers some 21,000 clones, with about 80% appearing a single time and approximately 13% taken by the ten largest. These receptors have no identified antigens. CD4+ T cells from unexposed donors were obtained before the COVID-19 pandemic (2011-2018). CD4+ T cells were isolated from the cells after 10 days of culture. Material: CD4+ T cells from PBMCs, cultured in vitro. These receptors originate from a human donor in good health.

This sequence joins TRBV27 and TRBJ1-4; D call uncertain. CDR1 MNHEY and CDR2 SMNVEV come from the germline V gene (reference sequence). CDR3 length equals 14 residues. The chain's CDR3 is CATSPRRGGEKLFF. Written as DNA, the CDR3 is TGTGCGACCTCACCCAGGCGGGGAGGTGAAAAACTGTTTTTT.

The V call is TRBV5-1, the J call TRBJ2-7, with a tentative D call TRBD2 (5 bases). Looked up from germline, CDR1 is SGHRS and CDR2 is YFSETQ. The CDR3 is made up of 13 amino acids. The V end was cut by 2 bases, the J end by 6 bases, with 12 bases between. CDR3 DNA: TGCGCCAGCAGCTTAGTGGGAGCCAGCGAGCAGTACTTC. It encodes CASSLVGASEQYF.

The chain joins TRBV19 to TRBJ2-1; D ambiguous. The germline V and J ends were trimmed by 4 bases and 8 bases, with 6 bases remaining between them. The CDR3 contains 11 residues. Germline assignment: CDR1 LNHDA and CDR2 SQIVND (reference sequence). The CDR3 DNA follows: TGTGCCAGTAGTAGGACGGATGAGCAGTTCTTC. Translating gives CASSRTDEQFF.

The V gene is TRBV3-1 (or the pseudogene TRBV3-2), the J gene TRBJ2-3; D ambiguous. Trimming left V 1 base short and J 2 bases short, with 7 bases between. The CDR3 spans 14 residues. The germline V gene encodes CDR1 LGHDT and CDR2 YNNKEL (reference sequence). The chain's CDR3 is CASSQGTATDTQYF. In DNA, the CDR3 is TGTGCCAGCAGCCAAGGGACGGCCACAGATACGCAGTATTTT.

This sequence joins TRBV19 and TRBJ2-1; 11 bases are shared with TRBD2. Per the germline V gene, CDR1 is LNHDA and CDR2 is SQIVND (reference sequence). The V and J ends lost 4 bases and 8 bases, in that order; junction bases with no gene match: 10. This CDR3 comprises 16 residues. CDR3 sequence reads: CASSTILAGVHDEQFF. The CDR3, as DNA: TGTGCCAGTAGTACCATACTAGCGGGAGTGCACGATGAGCAGTTCTTC.

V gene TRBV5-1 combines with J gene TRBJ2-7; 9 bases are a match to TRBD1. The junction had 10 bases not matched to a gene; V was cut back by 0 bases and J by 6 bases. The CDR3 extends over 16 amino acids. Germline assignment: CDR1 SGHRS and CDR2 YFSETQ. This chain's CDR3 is CASSLGFGTGLREQYF. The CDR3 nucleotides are TGCGCCAGCAGCTTGGGATTTGGGACAGGGCTTCGCGAGCAGTACTTC. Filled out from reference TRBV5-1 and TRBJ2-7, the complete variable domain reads KAGVTQTPRYLIKTRGQQVTLSCSPISGHRSVSWYQQTPGQGLQFLFEYFSETQRNKGNFPGRFSGRQFSNSRSEMNVSTLELGDSALYLCASSLGFGTGLREQYFGPGTRLTVT.

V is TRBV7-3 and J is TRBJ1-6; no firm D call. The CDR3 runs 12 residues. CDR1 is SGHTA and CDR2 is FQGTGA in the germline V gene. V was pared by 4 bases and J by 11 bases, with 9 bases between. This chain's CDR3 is CASSYRGAPLHF. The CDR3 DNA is TGTGCCAGCAGCTACCGGGGTGCACCCCTCCACTTT. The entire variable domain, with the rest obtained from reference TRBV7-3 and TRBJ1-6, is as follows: GAGVSQTPSNKVTEKGKYVELRCDPISGHTALYWYRQSLGQGPEFLIYFQGTGAADDSGLPNDRFFAVRPEGSVSTLKIQRTERGDSAVYLCASSYRGAPLHFGNGTRLTVT.

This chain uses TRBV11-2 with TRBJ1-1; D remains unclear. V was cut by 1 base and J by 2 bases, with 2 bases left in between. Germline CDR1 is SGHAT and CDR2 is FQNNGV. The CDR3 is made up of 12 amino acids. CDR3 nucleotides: TGTGCCAGCAGCTTAGCTAACACTGAAGCTTTCTTT. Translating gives CASSLANTEAFF. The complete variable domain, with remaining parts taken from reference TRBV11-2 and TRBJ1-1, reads EAGVAQSPRYKIIEKRQSVAFWCNPISGHATLYWYQQILGQGPKLLIQFQNNGVVDDSQLPKDRFSAERLKGVDSTLKIQPAKLEDSAVYLCASSLANTEAFFGQGTRLTVV.

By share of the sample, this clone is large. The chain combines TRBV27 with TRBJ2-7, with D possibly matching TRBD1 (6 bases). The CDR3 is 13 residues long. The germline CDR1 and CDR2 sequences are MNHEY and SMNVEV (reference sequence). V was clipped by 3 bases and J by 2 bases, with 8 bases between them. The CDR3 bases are TGTGCCAGCAGTTTGACAGGAACCTACGAGCAGTACTTC. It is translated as CASSLTGTYEQYF.

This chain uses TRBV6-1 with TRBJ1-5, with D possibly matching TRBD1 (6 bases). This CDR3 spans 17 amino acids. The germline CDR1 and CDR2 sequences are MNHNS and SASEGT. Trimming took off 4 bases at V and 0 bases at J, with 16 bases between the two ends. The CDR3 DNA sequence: TGTGCCAGCAGTGCAAGGGGGTCCCATCTTAGCAATCAGCCCCAGCATTTT. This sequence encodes CASSARGSHLSNQPQHF.

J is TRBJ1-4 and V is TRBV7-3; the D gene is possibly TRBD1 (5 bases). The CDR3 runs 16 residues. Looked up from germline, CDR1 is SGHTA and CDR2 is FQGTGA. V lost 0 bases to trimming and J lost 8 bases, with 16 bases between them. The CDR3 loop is CASSLTGARLGEKLFF. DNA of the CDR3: TGTGCCAGCAGCTTAACAGGGGCACGCTTGGGCGAAAAACTGTTTTTT.

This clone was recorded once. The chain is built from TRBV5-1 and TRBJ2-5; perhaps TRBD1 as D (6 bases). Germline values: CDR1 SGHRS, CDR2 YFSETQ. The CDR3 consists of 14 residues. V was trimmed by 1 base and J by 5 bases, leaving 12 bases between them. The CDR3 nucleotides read TGCGCCAGCAGCTTGAACAGGGCGGAGGAGACCCAGTACTTC. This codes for CASSLNRAEETQYF.

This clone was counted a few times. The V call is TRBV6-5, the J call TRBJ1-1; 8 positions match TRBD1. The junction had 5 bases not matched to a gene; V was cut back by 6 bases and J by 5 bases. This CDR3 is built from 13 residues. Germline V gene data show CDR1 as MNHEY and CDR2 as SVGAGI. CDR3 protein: CASSQGAWTEAFF. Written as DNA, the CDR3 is TGTGCCAGCAGCCAGGGGGCTTGGACTGAAGCTTTCTTT.

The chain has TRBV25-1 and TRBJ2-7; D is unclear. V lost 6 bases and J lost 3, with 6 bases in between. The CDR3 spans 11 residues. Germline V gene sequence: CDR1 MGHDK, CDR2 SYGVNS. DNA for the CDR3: TGTGCCAGCAGCCAAAGCTACGAGCAGTACTTC. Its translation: CASSQSYEQYF.

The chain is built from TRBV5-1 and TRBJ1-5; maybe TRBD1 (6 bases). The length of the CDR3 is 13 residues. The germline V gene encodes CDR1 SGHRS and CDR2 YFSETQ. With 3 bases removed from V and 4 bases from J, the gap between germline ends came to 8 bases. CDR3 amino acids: CASSSTGNQPQHF. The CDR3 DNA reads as TGCGCCAGCAGCTCGACAGGTAATCAGCCCCAGCATTTT.

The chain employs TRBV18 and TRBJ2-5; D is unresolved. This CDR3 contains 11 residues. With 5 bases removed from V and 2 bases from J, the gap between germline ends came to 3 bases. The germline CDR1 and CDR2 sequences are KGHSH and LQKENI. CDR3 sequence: CASSDQETQYF. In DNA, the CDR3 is TGTGCCAGCTCAGATCAAGAGACCCAGTACTTC.

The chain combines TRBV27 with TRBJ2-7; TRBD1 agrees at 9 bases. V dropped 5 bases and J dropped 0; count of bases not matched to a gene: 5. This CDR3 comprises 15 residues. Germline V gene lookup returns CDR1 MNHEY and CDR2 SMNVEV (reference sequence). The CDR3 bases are TGTGCCAGCAGTAAGGACAGGGGCCACTCCTACGAGCAGTACTTC. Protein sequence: CASSKDRGHSYEQYF.

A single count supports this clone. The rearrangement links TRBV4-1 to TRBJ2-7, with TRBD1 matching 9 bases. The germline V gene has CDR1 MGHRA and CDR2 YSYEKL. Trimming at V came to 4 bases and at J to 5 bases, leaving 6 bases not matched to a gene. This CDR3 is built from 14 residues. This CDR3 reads CASSPTGGYDEQYF. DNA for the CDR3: TGCGCCAGCAGCCCGACAGGGGGATATGACGAGCAGTACTTC.

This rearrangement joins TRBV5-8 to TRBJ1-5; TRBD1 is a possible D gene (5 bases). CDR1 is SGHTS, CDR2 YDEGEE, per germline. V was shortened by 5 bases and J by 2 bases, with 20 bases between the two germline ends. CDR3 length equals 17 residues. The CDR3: CASSNGRTSIGNQPQHF. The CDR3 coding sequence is TGTGCCAGCAGTAACGGGAGGACAAGTATCGGCAATCAGCCCCAGCATTTT.

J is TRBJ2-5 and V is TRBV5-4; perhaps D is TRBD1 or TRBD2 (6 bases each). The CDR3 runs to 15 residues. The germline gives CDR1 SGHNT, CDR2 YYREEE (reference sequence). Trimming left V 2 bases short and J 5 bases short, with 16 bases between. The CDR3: CASSFLGGRRETQYF. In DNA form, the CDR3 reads TGTGCCAGCAGCTTCCTAGGGGGGAGGAGGGAGACCCAGTACTTC. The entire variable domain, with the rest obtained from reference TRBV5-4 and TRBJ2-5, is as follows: ETGVTQSPTHLIKTRGQQVTLRCSSQSGHNTVSWYQQALGQGPQFIFQYYREEENGRGNFPPRFSGLQFPNYSSELNVNALELDDSALYLCASSFLGGRRETQYFGPGTRLLVL.

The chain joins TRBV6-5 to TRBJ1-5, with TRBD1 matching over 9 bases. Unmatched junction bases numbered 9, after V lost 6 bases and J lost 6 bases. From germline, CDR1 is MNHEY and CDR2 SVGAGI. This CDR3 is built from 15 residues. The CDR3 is CASRTTGGAGQPQHF. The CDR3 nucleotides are TGTGCCAGCAGAACGACAGGGGGTGCGGGTCAGCCCCAGCATTTT.